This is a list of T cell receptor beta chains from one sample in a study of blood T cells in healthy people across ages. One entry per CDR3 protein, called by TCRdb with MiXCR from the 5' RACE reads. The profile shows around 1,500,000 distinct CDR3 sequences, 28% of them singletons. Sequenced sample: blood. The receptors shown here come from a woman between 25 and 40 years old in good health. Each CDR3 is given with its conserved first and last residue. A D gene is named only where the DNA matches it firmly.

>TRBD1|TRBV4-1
CASSQEGTVSTDTQYF
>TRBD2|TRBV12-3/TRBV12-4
CASSSRLASTDTQYF
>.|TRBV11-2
CASSLETGTGTYEQYF
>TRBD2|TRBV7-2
CASSLPGGFTGELFF
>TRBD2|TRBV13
CASRQRREGGNEQFF
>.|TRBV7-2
CASSSFPSSYNEQFF
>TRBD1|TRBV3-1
CASRDRGLGQPQHF
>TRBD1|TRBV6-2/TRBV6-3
CASKPYYRDSEGDEQYF
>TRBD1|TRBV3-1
CVSSRHRGQGYNEQFF
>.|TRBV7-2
CASSLGEHTDTQYF
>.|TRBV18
CASSPGQTTQPLHF
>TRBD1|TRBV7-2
CASSMDRGIYGYTF
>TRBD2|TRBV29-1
CSVGGLADREQYF
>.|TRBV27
CASSKTETYGYTF
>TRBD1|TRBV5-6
CASSFGTGLSAEAFF
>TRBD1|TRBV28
CASSSTRDRYEQYF
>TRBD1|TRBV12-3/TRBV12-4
CASSTDRGAYNEQFF
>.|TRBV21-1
CASSKPGNYGYTF
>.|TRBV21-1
CTSSKTNRQGRDYGYTF
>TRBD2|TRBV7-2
CASSPSSGVTGELFF
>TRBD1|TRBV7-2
CASSSGIGGLYEQYF
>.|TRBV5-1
CASSSRETTNEKLFF
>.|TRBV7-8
CASSSETWGYNEQFF
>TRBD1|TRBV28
CASSLGTVLYGYTF
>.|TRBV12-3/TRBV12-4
CASSFIPDSGGELFF
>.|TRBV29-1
CSAHDWDSYEQYF
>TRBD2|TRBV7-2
CASSLFSEREVDTQYF
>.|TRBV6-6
CASSSLGAGELFF
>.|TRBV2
CASSEPQDPQSQETQYF
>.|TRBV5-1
CASSFGQYEQYF
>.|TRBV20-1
CSARDWPGKHEQFF
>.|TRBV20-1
CSARTEQGCYTF
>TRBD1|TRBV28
CASSLLRTGTEQYF
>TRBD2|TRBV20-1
CSASDYGLAGEVTTDTQYF
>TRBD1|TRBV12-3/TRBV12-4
CASSVPGQGTHEQYF
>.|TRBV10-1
CASSASLYGGYTF
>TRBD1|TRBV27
CASSSWTGVREQYF
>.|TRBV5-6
CASSWSTGYEQYF
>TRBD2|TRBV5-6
CASSAGTSGDNEQFF
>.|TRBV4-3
CASSQDITDGGTQPQHF
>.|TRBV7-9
CASSLRGAGSYGYTF
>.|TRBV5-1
CASSPQVSAGEAFF
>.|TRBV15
CATSVTSTGPNYNEQFF
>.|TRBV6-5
CARDRQDPSYEQYF
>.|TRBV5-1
CAGSFGDTGKETQYF
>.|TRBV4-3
CASSQVGQMRDTQYF
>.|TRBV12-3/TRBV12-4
CASSANSVNSYNEQFF
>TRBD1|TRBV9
CASSPTDRSYEQYF
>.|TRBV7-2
CASSAGTRGELFF